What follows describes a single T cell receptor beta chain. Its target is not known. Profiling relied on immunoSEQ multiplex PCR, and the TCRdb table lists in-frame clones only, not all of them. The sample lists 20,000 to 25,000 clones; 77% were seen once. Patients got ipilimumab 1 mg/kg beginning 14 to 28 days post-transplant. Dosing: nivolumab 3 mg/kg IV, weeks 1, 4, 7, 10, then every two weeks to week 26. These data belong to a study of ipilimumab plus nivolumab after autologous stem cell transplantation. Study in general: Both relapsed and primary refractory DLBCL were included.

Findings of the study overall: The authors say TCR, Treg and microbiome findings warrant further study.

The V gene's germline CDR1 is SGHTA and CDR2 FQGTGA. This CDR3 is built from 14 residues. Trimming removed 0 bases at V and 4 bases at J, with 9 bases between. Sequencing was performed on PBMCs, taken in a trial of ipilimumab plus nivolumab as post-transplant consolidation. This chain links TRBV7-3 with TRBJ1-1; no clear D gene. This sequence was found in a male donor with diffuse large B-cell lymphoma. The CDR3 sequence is CASSLTGLATEAFF. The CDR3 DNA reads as TGTGCCAGCAGCTTAACTGGGTTGGCCACTGAAGCTTTCTTT.